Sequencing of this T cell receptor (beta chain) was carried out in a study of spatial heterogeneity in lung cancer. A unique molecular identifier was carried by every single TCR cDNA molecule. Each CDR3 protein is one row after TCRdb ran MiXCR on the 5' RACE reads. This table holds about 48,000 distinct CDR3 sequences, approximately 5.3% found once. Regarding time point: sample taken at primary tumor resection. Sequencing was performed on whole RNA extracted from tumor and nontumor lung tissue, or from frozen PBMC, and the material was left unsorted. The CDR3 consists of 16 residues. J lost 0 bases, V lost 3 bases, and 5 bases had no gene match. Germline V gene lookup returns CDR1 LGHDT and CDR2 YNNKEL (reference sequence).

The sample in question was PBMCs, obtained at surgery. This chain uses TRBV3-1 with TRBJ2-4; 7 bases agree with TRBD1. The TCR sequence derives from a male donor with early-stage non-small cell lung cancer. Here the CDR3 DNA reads TGTGCCAGCAGCCAGACAGGGCTATTAGCCAAAAACATTCAGTACTTC. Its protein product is CASSQTGLLAKNIQYF.